These T cell receptor beta chains were read from a single sample in a study of T-cell reconstitution after alpha-beta-depleted transplantation in children. TCRdb analysed the PCR reads with MiXCR anew, one entry per CDR3 protein. The repertoire holds approximately 520,000 distinct CDR3 sequences, with 9.5% to 12% as singletons. This sample comprised PBMCs, mostly from graft donor cells, obtained 180 days after TCRalphabeta/CD19-depleted stem cell transplant. The receptors were sampled from a female patient between 2 and 15 years old who had a stem cell transplant for aplastic anemia, so the T cells may come from the graft donor. Each CDR3 is given with its conserved first and last residue. A D gene is named only where the DNA matches it firmly. Size values are once, few and many counts, or a class for expanded clones, and some rows have none.

TRBD1	TRBJ2-3	TRBV7-2	few	CASSPGQVSTDTQYF	TGTGCCAGCAGCCCCGGACAGGTGTCCACAGATACGCAGTATTTT
.	TRBJ2-2	TRBV7-2	.	CASSLGPVHTGELFF	TGTGCCAGCAGCTTAGGGCCGGTGCACACCGGGGAGCTGTTTTTT
.	TRBJ1-5	TRBV27	few	CASHPGRGQPQHF	TGTGCCAGCCACCCGGGGCGCGGTCAGCCCCAGCATTTT
.	TRBJ2-2	TRBV27	few	CASSLGGGRTNTGELFF	TGTGCCAGCAGTTTGGGGGGGGGCAGGACGAACACCGGGGAGCTGTTTTTT
TRBD2	TRBJ2-4	TRBV5-1	.	CASSLGPRGGRNIQYF	TGCGCCAGCAGCTTGGGGCCCCGCGGGGGGAGAAACATTCAGTACTTC
.	TRBJ2-1	TRBV29-1	.	CSVEWRPLPGQGAGDSYNEQFF	TGCAGCGTTGAATGGAGACCCCTACCGGGACAGGGAGCGGGAGACTCCTACAATGAGCAGTTCTTC
.	TRBJ1-5	TRBV4-3	.	CASSQDFNQPQHF	TGCGCCAGCAGCCAAGATTTCAATCAGCCCCAGCATTTT
TRBD2	TRBJ2-7	TRBV29-1	few	CSVGTSGRYEQYF	TGCAGCGTTGGGACTAGCGGACGATACGAGCAGTACTTC
.	TRBJ2-1	TRBV7-2	.	CASSGGLWQFF	TGTGCCAGCAGCGGGGGACTCTGGCAGTTCTTC
TRBD1	TRBJ1-1	TRBV5-1	many	CASSLWNYRGEAFF	TGCGCCAGCAGCTTGTGGAATTACAGGGGGGAAGCTTTCTTT
.	TRBJ2-3	TRBV5-1	few	CASRRPTVQENTDTQYF	TGCGCCAGCAGAAGGCCTACCGTACAAGAAAACACAGATACGCAGTATTTT
TRBD1	TRBJ2-7	TRBV6-1	few	CASSSLGGPYLYEQYF	TGTGCCAGCAGCTCCTTAGGGGGCCCCTACCTCTACGAGCAGTACTTC
TRBD2	TRBJ2-1	TRBV12-5	few	CASGLVRLAGGPHEQFF	TGTGCTAGTGGTTTGGTACGGCTAGCGGGAGGGCCTCATGAGCAGTTCTTC
.	TRBJ1-1	TRBV5-1	many	CASGPTRNTEAFF	TGCGCCAGCGGACCGACCAGGAACACTGAAGCTTTCTTT
.	TRBJ2-7	TRBV20-1	.	CSHTGTHSYEQYF	TGCAGTCATACCGGGACTCACTCCTACGAGCAGTACTTC
TRBD1	TRBJ1-1	TRBV24-1	.	CATSEPRTGGKAFF	TGTGCCACCAGTGAGCCTCGGACAGGGGGCAAGGCTTTCTTT
.	TRBJ2-1	TRBV12-3/TRBV12-4	many	CASSPRTSYNEQFF	TGTGCCAGCAGTCCTCGGACCTCCTACAATGAGCAGTTCTTC
.	TRBJ1-2	TRBV7-2	few	CASSFLTTSYGYTF	TGTGCCAGCAGCTTCTTGACAACTTCCTATGGCTACACCTTC
.	TRBJ2-4	TRBV21-1	few	CASTHFPLGGTKNIQYF	TGTGCCAGCACCCACTTCCCCCTGGGGGGGACCAAAAACATTCAGTACTTC
.	TRBJ2-3	TRBV9	many	CASSPRTLTDTQYF	TGTGCCAGCAGCCCACGGACTCTAACAGATACGCAGTATTTT
.	TRBJ2-1	TRBV20-1	.	CSAGRRAWFNEQFF	TGCAGTGCTGGAAGGAGGGCCTGGTTCAATGAGCAGTTCTTC
.	TRBJ1-1	TRBV20-1	few	CSARPPHREPKNTEAFF	TGCAGTGCTAGGCCCCCCCACAGGGAGCCCAAGAACACTGAAGCTTTCTTT
TRBD1	TRBJ2-7	TRBV28	.	CASSLLRDRLSYEQYF	TGTGCCAGCAGTTTACTCCGGGACAGGCTATCCTACGAGCAGTACTTC
TRBD2	TRBJ2-7	TRBV6-2/TRBV6-3	few	CASSYPVVAGASPYEQYF	TGTGCCAGCAGTTACCCCGTGGTAGCGGGAGCGTCCCCCTACGAGCAGTACTTC
TRBD2	TRBJ2-2	TRBV25-1	few	CASSDSGKAGELFF	TGTGCCAGCAGTGATAGCGGGAAGGCCGGGGAGCTGTTTTTT
.	TRBJ2-7	TRBV7-3	.	CASSPTAGYEQYF	TGTGCCAGCAGCCCTACGGCAGGTTACGAGCAGTACTTC
.	TRBJ1-1	TRBV12-3/TRBV12-4	few	CASKRTRLPEAFF	TGTGCCAGCAAGCGGACACGATTACCTGAAGCTTTCTTT
.	TRBJ1-2	TRBV12-3/TRBV12-4	many	CASSLRLQGPNYGYTF	TGTGCCAGCAGTCTGAGACTACAGGGCCCCAACTATGGCTACACCTTC
TRBD2	TRBJ2-2	TRBV18	few	CASSPLAGDVGELFF	TGTGCCAGCTCACCACTAGCGGGAGATGTCGGGGAGCTGTTTTTT
.	TRBJ2-3	TRBV20-1	.	CSARAGDTQYF	TGCAGTGCTAGGGCAGGAGATACGCAGTATTTT
.	TRBJ2-3	TRBV18	.	CASSPRGQHQADTQYF	TGTGCCAGCTCGCCCCGGGGTCAGCACCAGGCAGATACGCAGTATTTT
TRBD1	TRBJ2-5	TRBV10-3	.	CAIRGTVWGETQYF	TGTGCCATCAGAGGGACAGTTTGGGGGGAGACCCAGTACTTC
TRBD2	TRBJ2-1	TRBV20-1	.	CSADPPLAGINEQFF	TGCAGTGCTGACCCCCCCCTAGCGGGGATCAATGAGCAGTTCTTC
.	TRBJ2-1	TRBV5-1	few	CASSLERYNEQFF	TGCGCCAGCAGCTTGGAGCGTTACAATGAGCAGTTCTTC
.	TRBJ2-5	TRBV28	.	CASTIGISRETQYF	TGTGCCAGCACAATCGGGATATCGAGGGAGACCCAGTACTTC
TRBD2	TRBJ2-3	TRBV4-3	.	CASSQDRFGTTTFSTDTQYF	TGCGCCAGCAGCCAAGATAGGTTCGGGACTACCACGTTTAGCACAGATACGCAGTATTTT
.	TRBJ1-1	TRBV29-1	.	CSVGPGDWHTEAFF	TGCAGCGTTGGGCCGGGGGACTGGCACACTGAAGCTTTCTTT
.	TRBJ2-7	TRBV15	few	CATSGGALQYF	TGTGCCACCAGCGGGGGGGCTCTACAGTACTTC
TRBD1	TRBJ2-6	TRBV13	few	CASSRPGDRGRSGANVLTF	TGTGCCAGCAGCCGACCAGGGGACAGGGGGCGATCTGGGGCCAACGTCCTGACTTTC
.	TRBJ2-1	TRBV19	few	CASSMGRPEYNEQFF	TGTGCCAGTAGTATGGGACGACCAGAGTACAATGAGCAGTTCTTC
TRBD2	TRBJ2-2	TRBV29-1	.	CSVEYGTRGGELFF	TGCAGCGTTGAATACGGGACTAGGGGCGGGGAGCTGTTTTTT
TRBD2	TRBJ2-1	TRBV7-2	few	CASSLARLAGGGNEQFF	TGTGCCAGCAGCCTAGCCAGACTAGCGGGAGGAGGCAATGAGCAGTTCTTC
.	TRBJ2-6	TRBV7-2	.	CASSLALGAGANVLTF	TGTGCCAGCAGCTTAGCGCTAGGTGCTGGGGCCAACGTCCTGACTTTC
TRBD1	TRBJ2-5	TRBV5-1	many	CASSLQGAQETQYF	TGCGCCAGCAGCTTACAGGGGGCTCAAGAGACCCAGTACTTC
TRBD2	TRBJ2-1	TRBV28	.	CASSILGLADSYNEQFF	TGTGCCAGCAGTATTCTGGGACTAGCGGACTCCTACAATGAGCAGTTCTTC
.	TRBJ2-2	TRBV6-2/TRBV6-3	few	CASSYYPARANTGELFF	TGTGCCAGCAGTTACTATCCCGCCAGGGCGAACACCGGGGAGCTGTTTTTT
.	TRBJ1-5	TRBV6-2/TRBV6-3	.	CASRGRSVSHF	TGTGCCAGCAGGGGACGGAGCGTTTCGCATTTT
TRBD2	TRBJ2-3	TRBV10-2	few	CASSDLAGESRRTQYF	TGCGCCAGCAGTGATTTAGCGGGAGAATCTCGGCGTACGCAGTATTTT
TRBD2	TRBJ2-7	TRBV12-3/TRBV12-4	few	CASSPLTSGAYEQYF	TGTGCCAGCAGTCCACTGACTAGCGGGGCTTACGAGCAGTACTTC
TRBD1	TRBJ2-7	TRBV6-5	.	CASSYGDRAYEQYF	TGTGCCAGCAGTTACGGCGACAGGGCCTACGAGCAGTACTTC
.	TRBJ1-3	TRBV20-1	many	CSARDGRPIGLSSGNTIYF	TGCAGTGCTAGAGATGGGAGACCGATCGGACTTTCCTCTGGAAACACCATATATTTT
.	TRBJ2-2	TRBV7-2	few	CASSLLGPRSTGELFF	TGTGCCAGCAGCTTACTGGGGCCGAGGAGCACCGGGGAGCTGTTTTTT
.	TRBJ2-4	TRBV12-3/TRBV12-4	few	CASTNPRAPGNIQYF	TGTGCCAGCACCAACCCGAGGGCCCCTGGAAACATTCAGTACTTC
TRBD2	TRBJ2-5	TRBV5-1	.	CASSRLPGLAGVETQYF	TGCGCCAGCAGCCGACTCCCGGGACTAGCGGGAGTTGAGACCCAGTACTTC
.	TRBJ2-5	TRBV10-3	many	CAISGAAQETQYF	TGTGCCATCAGTGGGGCGGCCCAAGAGACCCAGTACTTC
TRBD2	TRBJ2-2	TRBV24-1	few	CATSDPSSGKNTGELFF	TGTGCCACCAGTGACCCCTCTAGCGGGAAGAACACCGGGGAGCTGTTTTTT